These 18 T cell receptor beta chains originate from one sample sequenced in a study of blood T cell repertoires in COVID-19. Some clones are missing from TCRdb's copy, which holds only in-frame ones; the method was immunoSEQ multiplex PCR. The sample records around 220,000 clones, 84% being singletons. The sample taken for sequencing was peripheral blood. Receptors originate from a man under 40 with active or convalescent COVID-19.

This chain uses TRBV5-1 with TRBJ2-7, with 8 positions matching TRBD1. The CDR3 has 17 residues. V gave up 3 bases and J gave up 6 bases; unmatched junction bases: 17. Per germline, CDR1 SGHRS and CDR2 YFSETQ. Here the CDR3 reads CASSSNPLRGLPVEQYF. As DNA, the CDR3 is TGCGCCAGCAGCTCTAATCCACTCAGGGGGCTGCCAGTCGAGCAGTACTTC.

This clone has ten or more counts. The chain carries TRBV6-5 and TRBJ2-7, with 8 positions matching TRBD2. CDR1 is MNHEY and CDR2 is SVGAGI in the germline V gene. J was trimmed by 3 bases and V by 6 bases; bases with no gene match: 10. CDR3 length equals 15 residues. CDR3 nucleotides: TGTGCCAGCAGGATTGGGGGACTAGACCTCTACGAGCAGTACTTC. Its translation is CASRIGGLDLYEQYF.

This sequence joins TRBV2 and TRBJ2-1, with 10 bases lining up with TRBD1. Germline V gene lookup returns CDR1 SNHLY and CDR2 FYNNEI. Unmatched junction bases numbered 8, after V lost 6 bases and J lost 9 bases. This CDR3 is built from 14 residues. CDR3 nucleotide sequence: TGTGCCAGCAGGGCGACAGGGGGCCAAGGTGAGCAGTTCTTC. Its protein is CASRATGGQGEQFF. The full variable domain, in which reference TRBV2 and TRBJ2-1 provide the parts outside the CDR3, is EPEVTQTPSHQVTQMGQEVILRCVPISNHLYFYWYRQILGQKVEFLVSFYNNEISEKSEIFDDQFSVERPDGSNFTLKIRSTKLEDSAMYFCASRATGGQGEQFFGPGTRLTVL.

The J gene is TRBJ2-7, the V gene TRBV5-1; TRBD2 matches at 11 bases. This CDR3 has 15 residues. V was pared by 2 bases and J by 9 bases, with 10 bases of the junction left unmatched. The germline V gene encodes CDR1 SGHRS and CDR2 YFSETQ. CDR3 loop: CASSFGTSGSRGQYF. The CDR3, as DNA: TGCGCCAGCAGCTTTGGAACTAGCGGGAGCAGGGGGCAGTACTTC.

There are a few counts of this clone. J is TRBJ1-3 and V is TRBV7-9; D might be TRBD1 (5 bases). CDR3 length equals 14 residues. Germline V gene lookup returns CDR1 SEHNR and CDR2 FQNEAQ (reference sequence). V lost 1 base to trimming and J lost 4 bases, with 8 bases between them. CDR3 amino acids: CASSLEGVGNTIYF. As DNA, the CDR3 is TGTGCCAGCAGCTTAGAAGGGGTCGGAAACACCATATATTTT. The full variable domain, rest sourced from reference TRBV7-9 and TRBJ1-3, is DTGVSQNPRHKITKRGQNVTFRCDPISEHNRLYWYRQTLGQGPEFLTYFQNEAQLEKSRLLSDRFSAERPKGSFSTLEIQRTEQGDSAMYLCASSLEGVGNTIYFGEGSWLTVV.

CDR3: CASSTDTPGQRISPQHF. The CDR3 DNA reads as TGTGCCAGTAGTACGGACACTCCGGGACAACGGATCAGCCCCCAGCATTTT. The genes are TRBV19 and TRBJ1-5; TRBD1 might be the D (6 bases). From germline, CDR1 is LNHDA and CDR2 SQIVND (reference sequence). The CDR3 is made up of 17 amino acids. V gave up 4 bases and J gave up 10 bases, with 26 bases separating them.

The rearrangement links TRBV29-1 to TRBJ1-2; 8 nucleotides line up with TRBD1. The CDR3 contains 12 residues. Trimming at V came to 4 bases and at J to 6 bases, leaving 4 bases not matched to a gene. Germline-derived CDR1 and CDR2 are SQVTM and ANQGSEA. In nucleotides, the CDR3 is TGCAGCGTTGGGTCAGGGGGCGATGGCTACACCTTC. Translated: CSVGSGGDGYTF.

This chain uses TRBV29-1 with TRBJ2-5, with 9 bases matching TRBD1. The CDR3 has 15 amino acids. Germline V CDR1 and CDR2: SQVTM, ANQGSEA. This chain's CDR3 is CSGTGTGGLAETQYF. CDR3 DNA sequence: TGCAGTGGGACAGGGACGGGGGGCTTAGCGGAGACCCAGTACTTC.

The rearrangement links TRBV3-1 (or the pseudogene TRBV3-2) to TRBJ2-2; 7 nucleotides line up with TRBD1. The junction had 6 bases not matched to a gene; V was cut back by 4 bases and J by 1 base. This CDR3 spans 16 amino acids. Germline V gene sequence: CDR1 LGHDT, CDR2 YNNKEL (reference sequence). The chain's CDR3 is CASSRERDRNTGELFF. In nucleotides, the CDR3 is TGTGCCAGCAGCCGGGAACGGGACAGGAACACCGGGGAGCTGTTTTTT.

J is TRBJ2-1 and V is TRBV28; D is unclear. This CDR3 has 11 residues. Germline CDR1 reads MDHEN; CDR2 reads SYDVKM. V lost 5 bases to trimming and J lost 5 bases, with 4 bases between them. Written as DNA, the CDR3 is TGTGCCAGCAGTCCTAACAATGAGCAGTTCTTC. This sequence encodes CASSPNNEQFF.

The chain links TRBV5-4 to TRBJ2-7, with 8 bases lining up with TRBD1. The CDR3 is 13 residues long. J lost 4 bases, V lost 5 bases, and 5 bases had no gene match. Per the germline V gene, CDR1 is SGHNT and CDR2 is YYREEE (reference sequence). The CDR3 DNA sequence: TGTGCCAGCAGTCTTCAGGGGGCATACGAGCAGTACTTC. Protein product: CASSLQGAYEQYF.

This clone was found a few times. The junction departs from germline at one end; a sequencing error may be responsible. The V and J genes are TRBV7-8 and TRBJ1-4, with 10 bases identical to TRBD1. The germline V gene has CDR1 SGHVS and CDR2 FQNEAQ. The length of the CDR3 is 15 residues. CDR3 DNA sequence: TGTGCCAGCAGCCTAGCGGGACAGGGGATAGAAAAACTGTTTTTT. It codes for CASSLAGQGIEKLFF.

The gene calls are TRBV6-6 and TRBJ1-4; D may be TRBD1 (6 bases). This CDR3 is built from 14 residues. Germline-derived CDR1 and CDR2 are MNHNY and SVGAGI (reference sequence). V was shortened by 6 bases and J by 2 bases, with 10 bases between the two germline ends. Written as DNA, the CDR3 is TGTGCCAGCAGCCTTACAGGGACTAATGAAAAACTGTTTTTT. Its protein is CASSLTGTNEKLFF.

The V gene is TRBV7-8, the J gene TRBJ2-7; 9 nucleotides agree with TRBD1. The junction had 5 bases not matched to a gene; V was cut back by 3 bases and J by 2 bases. In germline, CDR1 is SGHVS, CDR2 FQNEAQ. This CDR3 is built from 15 residues. The CDR3: CASSLGTGNTYEQYF. In nucleotides, the CDR3 is TGTGCCAGCAGCTTGGGGACAGGGAATACCTACGAGCAGTACTTC.

Points on this clone: A read error may produce the germline difference seen at one junction end. This sequence joins TRBV7-7 and TRBJ1-1; 8 nucleotides match TRBD1. This CDR3 is 15 amino acids long. CDR1 SSHAT and CDR2 FNYEAQ come from the germline V gene (reference sequence). The CDR3 sequence is CASSEPTGVNTEAFF. CDR3 sequence (DNA): TGTGCTAGCAGCGAACCGACAGGGGTGAACACTGAAGCTTTCTTT.

The chain carries TRBV27 and TRBJ1-2; a weak D match, TRBD1 (6 bases). The CDR3 runs to 17 residues. CDR1 MNHEY and CDR2 SMNVEV come from the germline V gene (reference sequence). Deletions cut 0 bases from V and 4 bases from J, with 18 bases between. The CDR3 coding sequence is TGTGCCAGCAGTTTATCCCAGGGGCGAGGTCGTAGCTATGGCTACACCTTC. Translating gives CASSLSQGRGRSYGYTF.

V and J are TRBV5-1 and TRBJ1-2; 7 nucleotides agree with TRBD1. V gave up 4 bases and J gave up 2 bases; unmatched junction bases: 2. Germline V CDR1 and CDR2: SGHRS, YFSETQ. This CDR3 contains 13 residues. The chain's CDR3 is CASSPGQNYGYTF. The CDR3 bases are TGCGCCAGCAGCCCGGGACAGAACTATGGCTACACCTTC.

V is TRBV9 and J is TRBJ2-5, with 8 bases lining up with TRBD2. The CDR3 is 16 residues long. CDR1 SGDLS and CDR2 YYNGEE come from the germline V gene. V lost 7 bases, J lost 4 bases, and 15 bases stayed unmatched. CDR3 amino acids: CASSATPSGRGETQYF. For the CDR3, the DNA is TGTGCCAGCTCCGCTACACCAAGCGGGAGAGGAGAGACCCAGTACTTC.